One TCR beta chain is described in this entry. The junction departs from the called germline gene at one end, perhaps through a read error. The data derive from a study of cytomegalovirus exposure and HLA in healthy donors. With 60 Vbeta and 13 Jbeta primers, the PCR was carried out. Clones were sequenced by immunoSEQ multiplex PCR, and TCRdb holds only the in-frame ones, with some missing. Seen here are some 87,000 clones, about two thirds observed once, and the top ten hold approximately 5.8%. CDR3 size: 13 residues. Germline V lookup: CDR1 SGDLS, CDR2 YYNGEE. The source of this sequence is a woman in her twenties or thirties in good health and CMV-seropositive. Input material: PBMCs. The chain combines TRBV9 with TRBJ2-1; TRBD2 agrees at 8 bases. The CDR3 sequence is CASSGGGNQERFF. CDR3 DNA: TGTGCCAGCAGCGGCGGGGGGAATCAAGAGCGGTTCTTC. The full variable domain, with the rest looked up from reference TRBV9 and TRBJ2-1, is DSGVTQTPKHLITATGQRVTLRCSPRSGDLSVYWYQQSLDQGLQFLIQYYNGEERAKGNILERFSAQQFPDLHSELNLSSLELGDSALYFCASSGGGNQERFFGPGTRLTVL.